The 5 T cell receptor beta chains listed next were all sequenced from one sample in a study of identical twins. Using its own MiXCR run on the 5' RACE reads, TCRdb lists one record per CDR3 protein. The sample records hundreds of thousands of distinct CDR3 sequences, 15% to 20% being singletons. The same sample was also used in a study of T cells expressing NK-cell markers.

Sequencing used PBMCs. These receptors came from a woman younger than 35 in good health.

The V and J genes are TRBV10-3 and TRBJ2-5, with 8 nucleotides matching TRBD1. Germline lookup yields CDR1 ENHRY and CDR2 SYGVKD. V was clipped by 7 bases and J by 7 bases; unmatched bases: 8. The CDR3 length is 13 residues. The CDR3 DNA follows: TGTGCCATCACAGGGGGCCAGGGTGGGACCCAGTACTTC. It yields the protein CAITGGQGGTQYF.

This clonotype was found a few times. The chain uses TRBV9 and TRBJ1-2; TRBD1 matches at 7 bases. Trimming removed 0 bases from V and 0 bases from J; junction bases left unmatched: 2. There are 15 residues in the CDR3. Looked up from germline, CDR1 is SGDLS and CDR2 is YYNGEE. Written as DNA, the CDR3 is TGTGCCAGCAGCGTAGAGACAGGGCCTAACTATGGCTACACCTTC. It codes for CASSVETGPNYGYTF.

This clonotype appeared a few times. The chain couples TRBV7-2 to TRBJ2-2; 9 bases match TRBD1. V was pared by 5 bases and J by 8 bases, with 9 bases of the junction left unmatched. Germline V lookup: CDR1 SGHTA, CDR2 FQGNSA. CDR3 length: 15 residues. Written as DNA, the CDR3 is TGTGCCAGCAGCACTTGGACAGGGGCAAAAGGGGAGCTGTTTTTT. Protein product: CASSTWTGAKGELFF.

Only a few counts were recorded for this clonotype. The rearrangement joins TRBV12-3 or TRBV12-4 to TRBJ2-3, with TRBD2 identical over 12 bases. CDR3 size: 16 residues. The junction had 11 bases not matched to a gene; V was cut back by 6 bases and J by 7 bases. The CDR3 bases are TGTGCCAGCAGCCGTATGGGACTAGCGGGCCACCATACGCAGTATTTT. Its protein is CASSRMGLAGHHTQYF.

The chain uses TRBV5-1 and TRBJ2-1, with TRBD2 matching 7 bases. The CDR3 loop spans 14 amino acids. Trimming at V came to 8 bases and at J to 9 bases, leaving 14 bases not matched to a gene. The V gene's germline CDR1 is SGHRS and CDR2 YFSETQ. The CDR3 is CASTSGTLGAEQFF. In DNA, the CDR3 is TGCGCCAGTACGAGCGGGACCCTCGGTGCTGAGCAGTTCTTC.